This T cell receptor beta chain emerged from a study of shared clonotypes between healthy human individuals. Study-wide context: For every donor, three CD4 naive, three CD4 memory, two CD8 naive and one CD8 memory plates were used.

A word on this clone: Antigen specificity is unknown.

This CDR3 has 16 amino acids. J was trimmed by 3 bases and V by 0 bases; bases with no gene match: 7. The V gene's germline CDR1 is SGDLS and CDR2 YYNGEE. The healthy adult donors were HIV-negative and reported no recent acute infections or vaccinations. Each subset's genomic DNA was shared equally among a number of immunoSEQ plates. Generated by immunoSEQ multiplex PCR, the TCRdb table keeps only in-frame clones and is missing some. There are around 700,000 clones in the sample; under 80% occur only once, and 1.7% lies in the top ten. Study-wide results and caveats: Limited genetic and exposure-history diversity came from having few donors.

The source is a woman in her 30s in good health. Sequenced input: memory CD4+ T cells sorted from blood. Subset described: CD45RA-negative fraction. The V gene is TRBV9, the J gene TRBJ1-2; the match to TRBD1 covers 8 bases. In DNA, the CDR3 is TGTGCCAGCAGCGTAGGGGACAGGACCCCATACTATGGCTACACCTTC. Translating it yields CASSVGDRTPYYGYTF.